Shown below are 6 T cell receptor beta chains from a single sample sequenced in a study of CD8 T cells in Susac syndrome. Random-hexamer reverse transcription was applied to 0.5 to 1 ug RNA. TCRdb processed the immunoSEQ multiplex PCR reads anew with MiXCR; each CDR3 protein has one entry. In the table there are around 270,000 distinct CDR3 sequences, approximately 85% of which are singletons. Material: CD8+ T cells from PBMCs. These receptors were obtained from a human donor with multiple sclerosis.

The chain recombines TRBV18 with TRBJ2-5; perhaps TRBD1 as D (6 bases). Trimming cost V 3 bases and J 4 bases, with 15 bases left between them. This CDR3 spans 15 amino acids. Germline CDR1 reads KGHSH; CDR2 reads LQKENI. CDR3 region: CASSPRDTRVETQYF. In nucleotides, the CDR3 is TGTGCCAGCTCACCCCGGGACACCCGAGTAGAGACCCAGTACTTC.

In the case of this clonotype: A read error may produce the germline difference seen at one junction end. The V and J genes are TRBV28 and TRBJ2-3, with D perhaps matching TRBD1 (5 bases). Germline V gives CDR1 MDHEN, CDR2 SYDVKM. The CDR3 is made up of 18 amino acids. This CDR3 is CASSFSYSGLGSTDMQYF. CDR3 in DNA: TGTGCCAGCAGTTTCTCCTATTCAGGCCTCGGATCGACAGATATGCAGTATTTT.

The V call is TRBV7-2, the J call TRBJ2-1; D ambiguous. Between the trimmed V and J ends, which lost 1 base and 9 bases, there was a span of 25 bases. This CDR3 contains 18 residues. In germline, CDR1 is SGHTA, CDR2 FQGNSA. As DNA, the CDR3 is TGTGCCAGCAGCTTAGGAGCTCGACCCTACACGCCGTCTGGTGAGCAGTTCTTC. Amino acids: CASSLGARPYTPSGEQFF.

The chain uses TRBV27 and TRBJ2-7; the D gene is possibly TRBD1 (6 bases). The germline V gene encodes CDR1 MNHEY and CDR2 SMNVEV (reference sequence). With 5 bases removed from V and 3 bases from J, the gap between germline ends came to 14 bases. This CDR3 has 14 amino acids. For the CDR3, the DNA is TGTGCCAGCAGTGATGGACAGACCCACTACGAGCAGTACTTC. It encodes CASSDGQTHYEQYF.

This chain joins TRBV29-1 and TRBJ2-7, with 9 bases that match TRBD1. The CDR3 loop spans 12 amino acids. Germline CDR1 SQVTM, CDR2 ANQGSEA. Unmatched junction bases numbered 4, after V lost 7 bases and J lost 3 bases. CDR3 DNA sequence: TGCAGCGCCGGGACAGGGATCTACGAGCAGTACTTC. Amino acids: CSAGTGIYEQYF.

The chain joins TRBV5-6 to TRBJ1-1, with TRBD1 identical over 8 bases. This CDR3 has 15 amino acids. V dropped 4 bases and J dropped 5; count of bases not matched to a gene: 10. Germline V gene sequence: CDR1 SGHDT, CDR2 YYEEEE. The CDR3 loop reads CASSPMTGARTEAFF. The CDR3 DNA reads as TGTGCCAGCAGCCCCATGACAGGGGCGAGGACTGAAGCTTTCTTT.